The T cell receptor beta chain described here comes from a study of cytomegalovirus exposure and HLA in healthy donors. The study, taken as a whole, reports: CMV antigen specificity of a few CMV-associated chains was confirmed in vitro. According to an earlier analysis, most TCR beta V segments yielded productive rearrangements about 90% or about 30% of the time. Per published reports, the classifier diagnosed cytomegalovirus status with high specificity and sensitivity. Analyses of presence and absence presupposed an approximately uniform sequencing depth across donors.

Germline CDR1 is MRHNA and CDR2 is SNTAGT. Germline trimming cut 5 bases from V and 5 bases from J; bases unmatched to any gene: 8. This CDR3 spans 15 amino acids. Primers for the PCR totalled 60 Vbeta and 13 Jbeta. Assay: immunoSEQ multiplex PCR; the TCRdb copy retains only in-frame clones and omits some. The data show 65,000 to 95,000 clones, and the top ten clones hold about 4.2%. Details on this clone: Antigen specificity is unknown.

Sequences were obtained from PBMCs. The TCR originated in a man aged 25-45 years in good health and CMV-seronegative. V and J are TRBV6-4 and TRBJ2-1; TRBD1 matches at 8 bases. Here the CDR3 reads CASSPLSGGHNEQFF. For the CDR3, the DNA is TGTGCCAGCAGTCCTTTGTCAGGGGGCCACAATGAGCAGTTCTTC.